Below, one T cell receptor (beta chain) is given with its context. No antigen is known for it. V dropped 2 bases and J dropped 2 bases, with 10 bases sitting between them. The CDR3 loop spans 14 amino acids. Germline V CDR1 and CDR2: SNHLY, FYNNEI. The sample belongs to a study of cytomegalovirus exposure and HLA in healthy donors. Overall study findings and caveats: Some TCR beta chains (roughly 160 of them) were listed as cytomegalovirus-associated. Productive status was seen about 87% or about 30% of the time for most TCR beta V segments in an earlier analysis.

The PCR used 60 Vbeta and 13 Jbeta primers. This table comes from immunoSEQ multiplex PCR, and its TCRdb copy is limited to in-frame clones, with some not included. The sample lists 250,000 to 350,000 clones; roughly 80% were seen once. Every donor was a healthy person donating bone marrow. This receptor was identified in a girl aged 2-9 years in good health and CMV-seronegative. J is TRBJ2-7 and V is TRBV2, with a weak D call TRBD1 (6 bases). Material for sequencing was PBMCs. The CDR3 reads CASSEQGTAYEQYF. The CDR3 DNA reads as TGTGCCAGCAGTGAACAGGGGACGGCCTACGAGCAGTACTTC.